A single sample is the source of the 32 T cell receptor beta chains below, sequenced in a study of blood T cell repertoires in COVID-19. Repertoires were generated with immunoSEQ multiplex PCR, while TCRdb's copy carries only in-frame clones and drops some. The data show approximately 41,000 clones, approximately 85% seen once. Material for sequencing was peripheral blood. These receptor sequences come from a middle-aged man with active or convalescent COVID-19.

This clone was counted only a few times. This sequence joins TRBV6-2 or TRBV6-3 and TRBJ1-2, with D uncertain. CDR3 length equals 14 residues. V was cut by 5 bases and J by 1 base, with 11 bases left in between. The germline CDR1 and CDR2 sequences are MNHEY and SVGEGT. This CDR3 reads CASSTLRSNYGYTF. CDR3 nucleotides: TGTGCCAGCAGTACCCTGAGGAGTAACTATGGCTACACCTTC.

CDR3 sequence reads: CASHEGFGGNTIYF. DNA for the CDR3: TGTGCCAGCCACGAGGGATTCGGTGGAAACACCATATATTTT. The genes are TRBV21-1 and TRBJ1-3. TRBV21-1 is recorded as a pseudogene. The CDR3 runs 14 residues.

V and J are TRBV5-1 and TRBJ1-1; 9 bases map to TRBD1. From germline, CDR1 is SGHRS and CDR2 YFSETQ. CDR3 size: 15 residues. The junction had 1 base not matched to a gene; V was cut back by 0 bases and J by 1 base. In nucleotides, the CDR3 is TGCGCCAGCAGCTTGGGGGACAGGGCGAACACTGAAGCTTTCTTT. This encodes CASSLGDRANTEAFF.

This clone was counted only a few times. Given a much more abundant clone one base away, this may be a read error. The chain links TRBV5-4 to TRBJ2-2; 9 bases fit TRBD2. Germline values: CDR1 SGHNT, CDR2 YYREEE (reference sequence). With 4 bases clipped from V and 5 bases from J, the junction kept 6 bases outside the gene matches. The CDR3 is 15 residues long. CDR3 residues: CASSVAGGRTGELFF. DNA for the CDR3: TGTGCCAGCAGCGTCGCGGGGGGGAGGACCGGGGAGCTGTTTTTT.

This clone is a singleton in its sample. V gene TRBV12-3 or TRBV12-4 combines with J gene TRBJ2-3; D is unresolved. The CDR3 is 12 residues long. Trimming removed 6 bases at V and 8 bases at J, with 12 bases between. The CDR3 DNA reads TGTGCCAGCAGGATCGTTGGCGGTACGCAGTATTTT. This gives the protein CASRIVGGTQYF.

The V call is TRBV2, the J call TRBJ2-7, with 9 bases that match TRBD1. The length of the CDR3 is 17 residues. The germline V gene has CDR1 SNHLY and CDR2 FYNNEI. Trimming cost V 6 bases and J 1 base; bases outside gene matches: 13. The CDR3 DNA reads TGTGCCAGCAGCTTCTGGGACAGGGTTGAGGTGTCCTACGAGCAGTACTTC. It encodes CASSFWDRVEVSYEQYF.

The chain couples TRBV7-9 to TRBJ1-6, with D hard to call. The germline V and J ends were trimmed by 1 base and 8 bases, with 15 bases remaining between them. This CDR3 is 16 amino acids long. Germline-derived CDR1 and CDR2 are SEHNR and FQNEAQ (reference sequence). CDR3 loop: CASSLGSGQADSPLHF. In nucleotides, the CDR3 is TGTGCCAGCAGCTTAGGTAGTGGTCAGGCCGATTCACCCCTCCACTTT.

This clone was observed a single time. The CDR3 is CASSVVDRANTEAFF. The CDR3 region has the DNA TGTGCCAGCAGCGTAGTCGACAGGGCGAACACTGAAGCTTTCTTT. The rearrangement links TRBV9 to TRBJ1-1; the match to TRBD1 covers 7 bases. The germline V gene has CDR1 SGDLS and CDR2 YYNGEE. The CDR3 totals 15 residues. V gave up 0 bases and J gave up 1 base; unmatched junction bases: 3. Full variable domain (remainder filled in from reference TRBV9 and TRBJ1-1): DSGVTQTPKHLITATGQRVTLRCSPRSGDLSVYWYQQSLDQGLQFLIQYYNGEERAKGNILERFSAQQFPDLHSELNLSSLELGDSALYFCASSVVDRANTEAFFGQGTRLTVV.

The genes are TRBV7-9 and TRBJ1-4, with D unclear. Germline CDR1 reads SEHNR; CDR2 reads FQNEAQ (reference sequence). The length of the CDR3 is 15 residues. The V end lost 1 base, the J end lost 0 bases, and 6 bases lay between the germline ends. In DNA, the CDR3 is TGTGCCAGCAGCTTAGGACAAGCAACTAATGAAAAACTGTTTTTT. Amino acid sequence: CASSLGQATNEKLFF.

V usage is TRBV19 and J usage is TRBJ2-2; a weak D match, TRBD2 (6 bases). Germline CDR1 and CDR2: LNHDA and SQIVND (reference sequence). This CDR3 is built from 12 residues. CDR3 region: CALLGGTGELFF. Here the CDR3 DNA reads TGTGCTTTGTTGGGGGGCACCGGGGAGCTGTTTTTT.

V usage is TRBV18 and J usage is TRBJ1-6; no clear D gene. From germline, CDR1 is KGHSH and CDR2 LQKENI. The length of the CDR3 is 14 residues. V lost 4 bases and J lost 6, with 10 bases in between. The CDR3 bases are TGTGCCAGCTCACTAAAGGAGGGTAATTCACCCCTCCACTTT. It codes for CASSLKEGNSPLHF. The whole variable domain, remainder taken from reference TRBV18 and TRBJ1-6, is NAGVMQNPRHLVRRRGQEARLRCSPMKGHSHVYWYRQLPEEGLKFMVYLQKENIIDESGMPKERFSAEFPKEGPSILRIQQVVRGDSAAYFCASSLKEGNSPLHFGNGTRLTVT.

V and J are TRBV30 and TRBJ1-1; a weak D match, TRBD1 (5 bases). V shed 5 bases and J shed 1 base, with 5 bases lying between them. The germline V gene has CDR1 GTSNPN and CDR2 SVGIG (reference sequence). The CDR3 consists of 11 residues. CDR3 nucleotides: TGTGCCTGGGACAGGAACACTGAAGCTTTCTTT. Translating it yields CAWDRNTEAFF.

The CDR3 here is CATCRVGQPQHF. CDR3 DNA: TGTGCCACCTGCAGGGTGGGTCAGCCCCAGCATTTT. The chain carries TRBV24-1 and TRBJ1-5; TRBD1 is a possible D gene (5 bases). Trimming removed 9 bases from V and 6 bases from J, with 11 bases in between. The CDR3 is 12 residues long. Germline CDR1 reads KGHDR; CDR2 reads SFDVKD.

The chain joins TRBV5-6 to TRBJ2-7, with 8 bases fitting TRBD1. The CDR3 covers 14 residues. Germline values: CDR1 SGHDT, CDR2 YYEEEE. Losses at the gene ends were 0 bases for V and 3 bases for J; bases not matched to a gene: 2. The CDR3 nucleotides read TGTGCCAGCAGCTTGGGACAGGGGAACTACGAGCAGTACTTC. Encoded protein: CASSLGQGNYEQYF. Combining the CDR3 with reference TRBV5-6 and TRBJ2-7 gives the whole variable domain DAGVTQSPTHLIKTRGQQVTLRCSPKSGHDTVSWYQQALGQGPQFIFQYYEEEERQRGNFPDRFSGHQFPNYSSELNVNALLLGDSALYLCASSLGQGNYEQYFGPGTRLTVT.

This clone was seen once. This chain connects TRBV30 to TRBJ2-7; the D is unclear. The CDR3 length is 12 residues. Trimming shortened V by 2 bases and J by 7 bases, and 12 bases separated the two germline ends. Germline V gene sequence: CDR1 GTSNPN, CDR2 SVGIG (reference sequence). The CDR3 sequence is CAWSFTTGEQYF. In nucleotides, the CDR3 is TGTGCCTGGAGTTTCACTACTGGGGAGCAGTACTTC. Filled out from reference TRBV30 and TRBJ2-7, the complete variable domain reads SQTIHQWPATLVQPVGSPLSLECTVEGTSNPNLYWYRQAAGRGLQLLFYSVGIGQISSEVPQNLSASRPQDRQFILSSKKLLLSDSGFYLCAWSFTTGEQYFGPGTRLTVT.

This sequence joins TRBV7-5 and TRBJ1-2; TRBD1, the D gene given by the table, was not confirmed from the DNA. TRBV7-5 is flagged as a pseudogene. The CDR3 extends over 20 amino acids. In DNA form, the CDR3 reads TGTGTCAGAAGCCGAATTAGCAGGGCTGGTAAAATTAAGGTCAACTATGGCTACACCTTC. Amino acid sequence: CVRSRISRAGKIKVNYGYTF.

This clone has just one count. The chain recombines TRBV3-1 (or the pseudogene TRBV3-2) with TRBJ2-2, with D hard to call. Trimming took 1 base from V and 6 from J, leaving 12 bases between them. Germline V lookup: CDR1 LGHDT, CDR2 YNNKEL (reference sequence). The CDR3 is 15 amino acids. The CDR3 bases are TGTGCCAGCAGCCAAGTCCGGTTTCCCCCCGGGGAGCTGTTTTTT. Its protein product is CASSQVRFPPGELFF.

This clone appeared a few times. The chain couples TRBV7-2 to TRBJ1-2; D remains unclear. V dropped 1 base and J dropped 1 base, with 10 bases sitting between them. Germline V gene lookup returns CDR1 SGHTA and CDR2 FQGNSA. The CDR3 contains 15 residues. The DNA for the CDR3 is TGTGCCAGCAGCTTAGTGGGAGCTGGTAACTATGGCTACACCTTC. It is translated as CASSLVGAGNYGYTF.

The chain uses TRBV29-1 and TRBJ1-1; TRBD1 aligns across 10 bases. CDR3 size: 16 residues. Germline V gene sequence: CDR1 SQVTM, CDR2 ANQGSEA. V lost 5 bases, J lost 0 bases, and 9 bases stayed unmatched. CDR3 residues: CSVFLRDRGMNTEAFF. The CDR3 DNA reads TGCAGCGTTTTCTTACGGGACAGGGGCATGAACACTGAAGCTTTCTTT.

CDR3 coding DNA: TGTGCCAGCAGCTTAGCGGTGGGGTCCTACGAGCAGTACTTC. Protein sequence: CASSLAVGSYEQYF. This rearrangement joins TRBV5-4 to TRBJ2-7; D might be TRBD2 (5 bases). Germline V CDR1 and CDR2: SGHNT, YYREEE (reference sequence). The germline V and J ends were trimmed by 2 bases and 1 base, with 10 bases remaining between them. CDR3 length equals 14 residues.

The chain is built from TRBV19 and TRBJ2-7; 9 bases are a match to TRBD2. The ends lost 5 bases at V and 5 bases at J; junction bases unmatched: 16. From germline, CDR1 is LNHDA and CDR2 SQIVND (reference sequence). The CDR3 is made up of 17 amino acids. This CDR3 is CASSPQGTGTSFDEQYF. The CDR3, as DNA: TGTGCCAGTAGTCCCCAAGGGACCGGGACTAGCTTCGACGAGCAGTACTTC.

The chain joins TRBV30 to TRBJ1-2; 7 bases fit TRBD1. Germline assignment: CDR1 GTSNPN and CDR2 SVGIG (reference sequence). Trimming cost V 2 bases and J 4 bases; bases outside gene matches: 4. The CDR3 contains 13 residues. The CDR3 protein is CAWSMAGGYGYTF. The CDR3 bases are TGTGCCTGGAGTATGGCAGGGGGCTATGGCTACACCTTC.

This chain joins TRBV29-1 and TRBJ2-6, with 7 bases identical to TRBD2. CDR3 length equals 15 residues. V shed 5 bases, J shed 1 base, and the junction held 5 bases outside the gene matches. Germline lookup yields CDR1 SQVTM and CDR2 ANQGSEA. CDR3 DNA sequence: TGCAGCGTTCAAAGCGGGAAGTCTGGGGCCAACGTCCTGACTTTC. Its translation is CSVQSGKSGANVLTF.

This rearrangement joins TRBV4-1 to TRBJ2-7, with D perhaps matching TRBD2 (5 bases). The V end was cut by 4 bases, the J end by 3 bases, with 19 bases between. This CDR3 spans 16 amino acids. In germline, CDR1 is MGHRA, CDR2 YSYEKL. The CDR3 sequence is CASSPDLPLWGYEQYF. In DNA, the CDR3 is TGCGCCAGCAGCCCGGACTTACCTCTTTGGGGCTACGAGCAGTACTTC.

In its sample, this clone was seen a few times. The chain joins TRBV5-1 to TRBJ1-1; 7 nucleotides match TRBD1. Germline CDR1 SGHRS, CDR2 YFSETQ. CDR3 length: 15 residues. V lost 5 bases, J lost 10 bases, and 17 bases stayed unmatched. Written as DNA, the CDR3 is TGCGCCAGCAGTTCGGCCCCAGGGTTTCAGGGGGGAGCTTTCTTT. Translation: CASSSAPGFQGGAFF.

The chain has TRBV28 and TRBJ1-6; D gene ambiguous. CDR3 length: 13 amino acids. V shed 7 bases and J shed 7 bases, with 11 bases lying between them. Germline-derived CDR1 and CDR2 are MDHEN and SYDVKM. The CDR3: CASTRGLNSPLHF. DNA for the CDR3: TGTGCCAGCACCCGCGGTCTAAATTCACCCCTCCACTTT.

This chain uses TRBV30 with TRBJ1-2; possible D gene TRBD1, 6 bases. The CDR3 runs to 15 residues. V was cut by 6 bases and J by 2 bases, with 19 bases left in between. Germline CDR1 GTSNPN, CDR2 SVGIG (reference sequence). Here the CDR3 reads CACPVGGPLNYGYTF. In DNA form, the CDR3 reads TGTGCCTGTCCCGTCGGGGGGCCCTTAAACTATGGCTACACCTTC.

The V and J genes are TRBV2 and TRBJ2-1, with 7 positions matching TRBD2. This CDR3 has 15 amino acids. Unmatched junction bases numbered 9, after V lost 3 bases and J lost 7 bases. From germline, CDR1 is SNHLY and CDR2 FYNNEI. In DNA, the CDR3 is TGTGCCAGCAGTGATATTCGCGGGAGCGCTAATGAGCAGTTCTTC. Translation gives CASSDIRGSANEQFF.

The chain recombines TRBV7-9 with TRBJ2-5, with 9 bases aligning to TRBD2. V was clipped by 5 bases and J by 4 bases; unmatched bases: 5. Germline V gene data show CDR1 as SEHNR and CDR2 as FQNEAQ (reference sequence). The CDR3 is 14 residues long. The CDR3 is CASSPWTSAETQYF. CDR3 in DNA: TGTGCCAGCAGCCCTTGGACTAGCGCAGAGACCCAGTACTTC.

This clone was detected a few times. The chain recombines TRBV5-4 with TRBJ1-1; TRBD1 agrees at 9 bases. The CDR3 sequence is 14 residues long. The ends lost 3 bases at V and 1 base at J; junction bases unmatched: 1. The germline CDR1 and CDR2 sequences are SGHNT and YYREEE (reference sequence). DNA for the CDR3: TGTGCCAGCAGCTGGGGACAGGGGAACACTGAAGCTTTCTTT. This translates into CASSWGQGNTEAFF. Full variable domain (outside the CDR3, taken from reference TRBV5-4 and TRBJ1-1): ETGVTQSPTHLIKTRGQQVTLRCSSQSGHNTVSWYQQALGQGPQFIFQYYREEENGRGNFPPRFSGLQFPNYSSELNVNALELDDSALYLCASSWGQGNTEAFFGQGTRLTVV.

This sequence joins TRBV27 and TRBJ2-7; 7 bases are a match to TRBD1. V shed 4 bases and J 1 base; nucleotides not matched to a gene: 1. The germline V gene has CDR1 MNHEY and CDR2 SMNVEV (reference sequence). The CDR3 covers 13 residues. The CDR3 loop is CASSWGQSYEQYF. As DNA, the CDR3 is TGTGCCAGCAGTTGGGGACAGTCCTACGAGCAGTACTTC.

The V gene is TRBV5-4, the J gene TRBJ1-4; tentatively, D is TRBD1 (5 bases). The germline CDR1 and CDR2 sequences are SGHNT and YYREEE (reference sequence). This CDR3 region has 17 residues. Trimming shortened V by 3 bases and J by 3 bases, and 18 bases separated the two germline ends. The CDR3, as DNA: TGTGCCAGCAGCTCACGGCAAGCGGGGCGGCCTAATGAAAAACTGTTTTTT. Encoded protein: CASSSRQAGRPNEKLFF.